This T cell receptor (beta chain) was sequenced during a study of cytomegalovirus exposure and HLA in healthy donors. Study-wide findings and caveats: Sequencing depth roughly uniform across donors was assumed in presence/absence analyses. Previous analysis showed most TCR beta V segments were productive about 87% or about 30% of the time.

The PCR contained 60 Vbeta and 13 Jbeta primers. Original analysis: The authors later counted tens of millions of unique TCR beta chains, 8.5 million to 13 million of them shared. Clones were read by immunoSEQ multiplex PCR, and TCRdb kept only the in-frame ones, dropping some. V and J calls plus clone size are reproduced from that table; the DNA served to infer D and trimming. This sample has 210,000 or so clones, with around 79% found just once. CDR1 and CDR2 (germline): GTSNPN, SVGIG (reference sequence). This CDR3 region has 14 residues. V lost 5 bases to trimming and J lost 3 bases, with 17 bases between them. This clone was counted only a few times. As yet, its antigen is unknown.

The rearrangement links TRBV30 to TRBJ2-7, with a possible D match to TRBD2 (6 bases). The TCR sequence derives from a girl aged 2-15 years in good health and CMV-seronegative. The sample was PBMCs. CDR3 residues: CAWGILTGSYEQYF. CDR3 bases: TGTGCCTGGGGTATCTTAACCGGGAGCTACGAGCAGTACTTC.